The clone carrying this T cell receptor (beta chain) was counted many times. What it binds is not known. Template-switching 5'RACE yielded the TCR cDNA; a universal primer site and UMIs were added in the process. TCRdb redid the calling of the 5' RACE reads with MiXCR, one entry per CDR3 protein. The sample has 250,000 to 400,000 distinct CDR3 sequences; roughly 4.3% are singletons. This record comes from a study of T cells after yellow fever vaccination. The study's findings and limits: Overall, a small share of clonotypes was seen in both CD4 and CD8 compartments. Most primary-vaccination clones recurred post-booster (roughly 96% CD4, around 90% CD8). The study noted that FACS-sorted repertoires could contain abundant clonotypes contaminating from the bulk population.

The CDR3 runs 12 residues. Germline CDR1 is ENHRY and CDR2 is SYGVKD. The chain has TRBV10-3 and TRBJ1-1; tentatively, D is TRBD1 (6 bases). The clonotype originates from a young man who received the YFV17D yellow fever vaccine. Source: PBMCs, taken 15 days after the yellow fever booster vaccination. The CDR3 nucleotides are TGTGCGATGAGGGGGGAAGGGACTGAAGCTTTCTTT. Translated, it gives CAMRGEGTEAFF.